The rows below give T cell receptor beta chains drawn from one sample of a study of regulatory T cells in long-lasting Graves disease. One entry per CDR3 protein, called by TCRdb with MiXCR from the multiplex PCR reads. The table records fewer than 550,000 distinct CDR3 sequences, roughly 15% of them present only once. This same sample was also part of a study on T cells in Graves' hyperthyroidism and ophthalmopathy.

Here the sequenced sample was peripheral blood mononuclear cells (PBMCs), taken at new diagnosis, from a patient treated with antithyroid drugs. Every receptor here comes from a young woman with Graves disease. The CDR3 runs from the conserved cysteine through the conserved F or W. The D gene is left open where the match is weak. A row's size may be missing; if present it is once, few, many or a size class.

>many|TRBJ2-7|TRBV28|TRBD2
CASSLPRTGTSGAYEQYF
TGTGCCAGCAGTTTACCCCGAACCGGGACTAGCGGGGCCTACGAGCAGTACTTC
>many|TRBJ2-5|TRBV15|NA
CATSRPGVRETQYF
TGTGCCACCAGCAGACCCGGCGTCCGGGAGACCCAGTACTTC
>few|TRBJ2-3|TRBV24-1|NA
CATSTGVSTDTQYF
TGTGCCACCAGTACCGGGGTCAGCACAGATACGCAGTATTTT
>many|TRBJ1-1|TRBV25-1|NA
CASSEFEVAPNTEAFF
TGTGCCAGCAGTGAATTCGAGGTAGCCCCGAACACTGAAGCTTTCTTT
>many|TRBJ2-5|TRBV29-1|TRBD1
CSVEEQQGTRVYF
TGCAGCGTTGAAGAGCAACAGGGGACCCGGGTGTACTTC
>many|TRBJ2-5|TRBV28|TRBD2
CASSLSGLAGLGETQYF
TGTGCCAGCAGTTTATCAGGACTAGCGGGATTGGGGGAGACCCAGTACTTC
>NA|TRBJ2-6|TRBV7-3|NA
CASRDANSGANVLTF
TGTGCCAGCAGGGACGCAAACTCTGGGGCCAACGTCCTGACTTTC
>many|TRBJ2-7|TRBV6-1|TRBD1
CASSMGQFSYEQYF
TGTGCCAGCAGTATGGGACAGTTCTCCTACGAGCAGTACTTC
>many|TRBJ2-5|TRBV4-2|NA
CASSQDPQRGAETQYF
TGTGCCAGCAGCCAAGACCCACAAAGGGGAGCGGAGACCCAGTACTTC
>few|TRBJ2-5|TRBV18|NA
CASSPLEAGIFVETQYF
TGTGCCAGCTCACCACTGGAAGCAGGGATTTTTGTGGAGACCCAGTACTTC
>NA|TRBJ2-7|TRBV10-3|TRBD1
CAIREQGSSYYEQYF
TGTGCCATCAGAGAACAGGGGAGTAGTTACTACGAGCAGTACTTC
>few|TRBJ2-7|TRBV10-3|NA
CAISESRVHWVEQYF
TGTGCCATCAGTGAGTCAAGGGTGCACTGGGTCGAGCAGTACTTC
>NA|TRBJ2-1|TRBV10-1|TRBD2
CASSILAGGGNEQFF
TGCGCCAGCAGTATACTAGCGGGAGGGGGGAATGAGCAGTTCTTC